The T cell receptor beta chain under discussion was sequenced for a study of blood T cell repertoires in COVID-19. The V gene's germline CDR1 is MNHEY and CDR2 SVGAGI. Deletions cut 0 bases from V and 6 bases from J, with 12 bases between. The CDR3 loop spans 14 amino acids. Assay used: immunoSEQ multiplex PCR; TCRdb lists only in-frame clones, some missing. The table shows about 220,000 clones, with 82% occurring only once. The sequencing input was PBMCs or T cells enriched from blood (not recorded which). This rearrangement joins TRBV6-5 to TRBJ2-7, with D unclear. This receptor was obtained from a woman aged 60-70 years who had recovered from COVID-19. The CDR3: CASSYSGASLEQYF. The CDR3 DNA is TGTGCCAGCAGTTACTCCGGAGCGAGCCTCGAGCAGTACTTC.